This T cell receptor beta chain comes out of a study of blood T cell repertoires in COVID-19. In germline, CDR1 is MDHEN, CDR2 SYDVKM. Trimming pared 1 base from V and 0 bases from J, leaving 14 bases between. The CDR3 totals 17 residues. This clone was recorded once. Method: immunoSEQ multiplex PCR; TCRdb's copy keeps in-frame clones and lacks some. The sample lists approximately 150,000 clones, roughly nine tenths occurring once. Individuals aged about 18 to 89 years were recruited from about two dozen US areas. Membership in each cohort depended on participant-reported clinical history. The sequenced material came from PBMCs or T cells enriched from blood (not recorded which). The sequence came from a woman aged 40 to 49 who had been exposed to COVID-19. The J gene is TRBJ2-3, the V gene TRBV28; tentatively, D is TRBD2 (5 bases). The CDR3 DNA is TGTGCCAGCAGTTTATACAAACGCCAGCGGAGCACAGATACGCAGTATTTT. Translating gives CASSLYKRQRSTDTQYF.